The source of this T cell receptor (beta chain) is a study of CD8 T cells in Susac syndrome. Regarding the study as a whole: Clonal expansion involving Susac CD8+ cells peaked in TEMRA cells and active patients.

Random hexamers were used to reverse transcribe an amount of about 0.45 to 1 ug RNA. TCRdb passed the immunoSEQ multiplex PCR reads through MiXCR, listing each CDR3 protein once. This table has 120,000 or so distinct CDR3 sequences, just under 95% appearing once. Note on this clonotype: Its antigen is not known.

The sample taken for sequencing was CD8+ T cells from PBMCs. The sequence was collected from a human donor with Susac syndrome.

The CDR3 loop is CASSQDHSLGETQYF. As DNA, the CDR3 is TGTGCCAGCAGCCAAGATCACTCTCTGGGAGAGACCCAGTACTTC. The V gene is TRBV3-1, the J gene TRBJ2-5; D unresolved. The CDR3 loop spans 15 amino acids. The ends were cut back, 0 bases at V and 4 bases at J, with 12 bases in the middle. Germline lookup yields CDR1 LGHDT and CDR2 YNNKEL (reference sequence).